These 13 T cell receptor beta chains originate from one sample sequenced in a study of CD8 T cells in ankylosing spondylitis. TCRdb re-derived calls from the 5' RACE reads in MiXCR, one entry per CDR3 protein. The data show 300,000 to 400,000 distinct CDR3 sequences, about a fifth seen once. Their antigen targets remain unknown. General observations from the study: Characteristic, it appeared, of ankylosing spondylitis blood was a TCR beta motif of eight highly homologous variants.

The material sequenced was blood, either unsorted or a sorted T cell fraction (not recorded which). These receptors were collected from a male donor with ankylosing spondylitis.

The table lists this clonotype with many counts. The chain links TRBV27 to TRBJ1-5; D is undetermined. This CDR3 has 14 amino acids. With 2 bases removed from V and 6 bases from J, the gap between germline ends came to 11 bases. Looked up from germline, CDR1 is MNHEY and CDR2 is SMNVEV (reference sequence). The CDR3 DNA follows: TGTGCCAGCAGTTTAACCGTGGGGAGTCAGCCCCAGCATTTT. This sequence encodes CASSLTVGSQPQHF.

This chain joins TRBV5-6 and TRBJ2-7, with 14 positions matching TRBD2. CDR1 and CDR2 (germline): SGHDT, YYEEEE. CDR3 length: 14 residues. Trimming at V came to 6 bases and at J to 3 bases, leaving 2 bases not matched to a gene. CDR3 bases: TGTGCCAGCATGGGGACTAGCGGGAGCTACGAGCAGTACTTC. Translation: CASMGTSGSYEQYF.

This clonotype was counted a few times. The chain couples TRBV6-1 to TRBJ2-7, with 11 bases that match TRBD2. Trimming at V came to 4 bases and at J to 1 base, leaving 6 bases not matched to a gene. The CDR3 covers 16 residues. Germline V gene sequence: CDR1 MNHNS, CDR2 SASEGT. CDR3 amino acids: CASSGPLAGVSYEQYF. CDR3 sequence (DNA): TGTGCCAGCAGTGGACCACTAGCGGGAGTGTCCTACGAGCAGTACTTC.

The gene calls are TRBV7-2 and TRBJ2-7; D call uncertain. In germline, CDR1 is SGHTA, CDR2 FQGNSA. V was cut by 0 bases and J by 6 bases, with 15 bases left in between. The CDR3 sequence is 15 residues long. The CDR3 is CASSLARVRRSEQYF. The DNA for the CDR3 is TGTGCCAGCAGCTTAGCTAGGGTCAGGAGATCCGAGCAGTACTTC.

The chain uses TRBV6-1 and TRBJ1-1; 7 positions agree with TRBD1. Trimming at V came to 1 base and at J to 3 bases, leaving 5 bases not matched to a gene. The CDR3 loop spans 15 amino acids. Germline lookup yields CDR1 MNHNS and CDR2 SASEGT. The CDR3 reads CASSEGAGGDTEAFF. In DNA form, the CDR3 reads TGTGCCAGCAGTGAAGGTGCAGGGGGGGACACTGAAGCTTTCTTT.

The CDR3 DNA follows: TGCAGCGTAACCGGGACGGAGGCCAAACCGCAGTATTTT. It codes for CSVTGTEAKPQYF. The J gene is TRBJ2-3, the V gene TRBV29-1; D possibly matches TRBD1 or TRBD2 (5 bases each). The V and J ends lost 6 bases and 10 bases respectively, with 20 bases between them. CDR1 and CDR2 (germline): SQVTM, ANQGSEA. This CDR3 is built from 13 residues.

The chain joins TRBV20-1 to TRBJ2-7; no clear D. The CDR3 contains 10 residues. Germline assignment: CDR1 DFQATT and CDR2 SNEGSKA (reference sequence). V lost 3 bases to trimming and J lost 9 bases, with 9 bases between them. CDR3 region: CSASHPPQYF. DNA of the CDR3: TGCAGTGCTAGCCATCCACCGCAGTACTTC.

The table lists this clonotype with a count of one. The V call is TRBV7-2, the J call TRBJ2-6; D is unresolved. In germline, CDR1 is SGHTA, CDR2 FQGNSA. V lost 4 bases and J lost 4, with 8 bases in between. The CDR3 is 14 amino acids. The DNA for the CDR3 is TGTGCCAGCAGCTCTGTAATCGGGGCCAACGTCCTGACTTTC. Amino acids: CASSSVIGANVLTF.

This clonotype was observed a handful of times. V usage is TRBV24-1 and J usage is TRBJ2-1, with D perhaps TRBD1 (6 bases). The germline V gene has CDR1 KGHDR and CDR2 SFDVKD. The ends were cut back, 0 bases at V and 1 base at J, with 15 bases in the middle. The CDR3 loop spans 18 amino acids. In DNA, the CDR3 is TGTGCCACCAGTGATTTGCGGTCAAGCGGACAGTCCTACAATGAGCAGTTCTTC. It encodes CATSDLRSSGQSYNEQFF.

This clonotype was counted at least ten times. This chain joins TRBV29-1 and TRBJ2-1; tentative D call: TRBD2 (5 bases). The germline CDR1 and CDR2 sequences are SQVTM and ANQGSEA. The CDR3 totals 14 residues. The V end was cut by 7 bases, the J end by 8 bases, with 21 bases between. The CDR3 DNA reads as TGCAGCGCAGCCCTCGGGCTAGCCAAAGATGAGCAGTTCTTC. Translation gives CSAALGLAKDEQFF.

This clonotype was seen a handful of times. CDR3 region: CSARDLQGVPYEQYF. CDR3 in DNA: TGCAGTGCTAGAGATTTGCAGGGGGTTCCTTACGAGCAGTACTTC. The J gene is TRBJ2-7, the V gene TRBV20-1; 7 bases agree with TRBD1. The CDR3 totals 15 residues. Trimming at V came to 0 bases and at J to 4 bases, leaving 9 bases not matched to a gene. CDR1 is DFQATT and CDR2 is SNEGSKA in the germline V gene (reference sequence).

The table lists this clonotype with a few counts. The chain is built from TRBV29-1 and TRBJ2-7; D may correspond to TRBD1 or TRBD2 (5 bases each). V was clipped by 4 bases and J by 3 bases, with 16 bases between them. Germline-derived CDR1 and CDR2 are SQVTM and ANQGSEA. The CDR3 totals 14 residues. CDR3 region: CSVATGTENYEQYF. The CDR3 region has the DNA TGCAGCGTTGCCACCGGGACCGAGAACTACGAGCAGTACTTC.

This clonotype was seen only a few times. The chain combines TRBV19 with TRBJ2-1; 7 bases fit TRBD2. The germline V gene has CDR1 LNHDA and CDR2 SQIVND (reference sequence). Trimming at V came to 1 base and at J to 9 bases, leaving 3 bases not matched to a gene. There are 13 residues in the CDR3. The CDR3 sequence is CASSIGLAVEQFF. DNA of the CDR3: TGTGCCAGTAGTATAGGACTAGCTGTTGAGCAGTTCTTC.